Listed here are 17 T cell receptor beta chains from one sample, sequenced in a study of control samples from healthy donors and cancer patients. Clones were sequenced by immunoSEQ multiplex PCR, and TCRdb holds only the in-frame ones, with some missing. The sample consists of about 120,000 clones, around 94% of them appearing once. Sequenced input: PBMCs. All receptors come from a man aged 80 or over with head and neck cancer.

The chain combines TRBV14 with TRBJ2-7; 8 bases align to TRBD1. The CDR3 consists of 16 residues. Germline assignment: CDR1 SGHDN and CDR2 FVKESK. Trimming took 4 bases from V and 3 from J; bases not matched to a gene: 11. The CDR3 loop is CASSPLSSTGGYEQYF. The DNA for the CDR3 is TGTGCCAGCAGCCCACTCTCCAGTACAGGGGGCTACGAGCAGTACTTC.

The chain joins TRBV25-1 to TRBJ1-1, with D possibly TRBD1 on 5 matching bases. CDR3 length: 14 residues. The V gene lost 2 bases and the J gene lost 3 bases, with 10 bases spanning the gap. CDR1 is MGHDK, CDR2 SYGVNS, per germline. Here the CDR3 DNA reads TGTGCCAGCAGTGAAGGGGGAGAATACACTGAAGCTTTCTTT. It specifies CASSEGGEYTEAFF.

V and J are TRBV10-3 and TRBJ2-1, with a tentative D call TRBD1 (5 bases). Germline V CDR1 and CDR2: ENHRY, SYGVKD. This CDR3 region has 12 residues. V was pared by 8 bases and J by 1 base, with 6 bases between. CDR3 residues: CAIQGSYNEQFF. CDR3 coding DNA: TGTGCCATCCAGGGTTCCTACAATGAGCAGTTCTTC.

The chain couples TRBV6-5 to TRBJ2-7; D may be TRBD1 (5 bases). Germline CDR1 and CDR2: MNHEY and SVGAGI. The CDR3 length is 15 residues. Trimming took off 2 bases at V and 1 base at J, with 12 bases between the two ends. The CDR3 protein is CASSYGANLSYEQYF. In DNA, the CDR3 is TGTGCCAGCAGTTACGGGGCTAACCTATCCTACGAGCAGTACTTC.

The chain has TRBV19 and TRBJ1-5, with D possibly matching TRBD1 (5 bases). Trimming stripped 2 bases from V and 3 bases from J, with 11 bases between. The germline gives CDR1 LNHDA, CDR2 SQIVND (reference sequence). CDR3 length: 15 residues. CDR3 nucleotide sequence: TGTGCCAGTAGTATACAAGACAGCATCAATCAGCCCCAGCATTTT. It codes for CASSIQDSINQPQHF.

Here the CDR3 reads CSGGAGGGADTQYF. In DNA, the CDR3 is TGCAGCGGTGGTGCAGGGGGGGGAGCAGATACGCAGTATTTT. The rearrangement uses TRBV29-1 and TRBJ2-3; D possibly uses TRBD1 or TRBD2 (7 bases each). V lost 7 bases and J lost 4, with 18 bases in between. Germline CDR1 reads SQVTM; CDR2 reads ANQGSEA. The CDR3 totals 14 residues.

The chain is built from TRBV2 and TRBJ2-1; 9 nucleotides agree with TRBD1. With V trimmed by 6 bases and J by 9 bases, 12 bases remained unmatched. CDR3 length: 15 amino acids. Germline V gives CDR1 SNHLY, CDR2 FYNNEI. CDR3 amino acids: CASSAGQGNLVEQFF. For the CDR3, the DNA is TGTGCCAGCAGCGCGGGACAGGGTAATCTGGTTGAGCAGTTCTTC.

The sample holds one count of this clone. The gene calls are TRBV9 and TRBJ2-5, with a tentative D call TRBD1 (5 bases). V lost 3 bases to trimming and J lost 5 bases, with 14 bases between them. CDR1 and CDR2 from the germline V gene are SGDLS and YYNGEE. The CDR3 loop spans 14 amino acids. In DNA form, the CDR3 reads TGTGCCAGCAGCGACGGGCAGGGCTGGGAGACCCAGTACTTC. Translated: CASSDGQGWETQYF.

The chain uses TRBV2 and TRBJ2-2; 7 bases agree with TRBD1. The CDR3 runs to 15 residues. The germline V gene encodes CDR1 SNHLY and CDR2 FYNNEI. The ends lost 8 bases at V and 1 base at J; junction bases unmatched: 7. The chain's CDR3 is CASGRTGRNTGELFF. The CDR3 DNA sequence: TGTGCCAGCGGACGGACAGGCCGGAACACCGGGGAGCTGTTTTTT.

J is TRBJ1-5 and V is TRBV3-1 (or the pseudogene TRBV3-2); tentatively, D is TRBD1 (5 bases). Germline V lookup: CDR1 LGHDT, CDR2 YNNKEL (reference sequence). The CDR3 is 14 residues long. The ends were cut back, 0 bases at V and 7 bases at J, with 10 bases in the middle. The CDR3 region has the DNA TGTGCCAGCAGCCAAGAGGGCCGGACACAGCCCCAGCATTTT. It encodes CASSQEGRTQPQHF.

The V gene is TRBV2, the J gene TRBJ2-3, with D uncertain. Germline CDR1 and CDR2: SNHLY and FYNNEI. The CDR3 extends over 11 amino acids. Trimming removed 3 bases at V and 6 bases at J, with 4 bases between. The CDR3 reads CASSDSDTQYF. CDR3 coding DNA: TGTGCCAGCAGTGATAGTGATACGCAGTATTTT. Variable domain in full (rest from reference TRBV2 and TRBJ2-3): EPEVTQTPSHQVTQMGQEVILRCVPISNHLYFYWYRQILGQKVEFLVSFYNNEISEKSEIFDDQFSVERPDGSNFTLKIRSTKLEDSAMYFCASSDSDTQYFGPGTRLTVL.

This chain's CDR3 is CASSVEGRAGLHSPLHF. CDR3 DNA sequence: TGTGCCAGCAGCGTAGAGGGTCGGGCAGGGTTACACTCACCCCTCCACTTT. The chain carries TRBV9 and TRBJ1-6; D is possibly TRBD1 (5 bases). Trimming cost V 0 bases and J 10 bases, with 20 bases left between them. The CDR3 runs 17 residues. Germline V gives CDR1 SGDLS, CDR2 YYNGEE.

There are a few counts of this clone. Here the CDR3 reads CASSYQGNTIYF. DNA for the CDR3: TGTGCCAGCAGTTATCAGGGAAACACCATATATTTT. V and J are TRBV6-5 and TRBJ1-3; D is undetermined. CDR1 and CDR2 (germline): MNHEY, SVGAGI. V lost 3 bases, J lost 4 bases, and 4 bases lay in between. The CDR3 extends over 12 amino acids.

The DNA of the CDR3 is TGTGCCAGCGCCGGGGGCGTCACCGGGGAGCTGTTTTTT. Its translation: CASAGGVTGELFF. The V and J genes are TRBV7-7 and TRBJ2-2; either TRBD1 or TRBD2 may fit D (6 bases each). This CDR3 is 13 amino acids long. Germline CDR1 reads SSHAT; CDR2 reads FNYEAQ (reference sequence). V was cut by 8 bases and J by 4 bases, with 11 bases left in between.

This CDR3 reads CASSLIAGFNTGELFF. Here the CDR3 DNA reads TGTGCCAGCTCACTAATCGCGGGCTTTAACACCGGGGAGCTGTTTTTT. The J gene is TRBJ2-2, the V gene TRBV18, with D tentatively TRBD2 (5 bases). Germline V lookup: CDR1 KGHSH, CDR2 LQKENI. CDR3 length equals 16 residues. Trimming stripped 4 bases from V and 2 bases from J, with 14 bases between. Looking up the rest from reference TRBV18 and TRBJ2-2 gives the full variable domain: NAGVMQNPRHLVRRRGQEARLRCSPMKGHSHVYWYRQLPEEGLKFMVYLQKENIIDESGMPKERFSAEFPKEGPSILRIQQVVRGDSAAYFCASSLIAGFNTGELFFGEGSRLTVL.

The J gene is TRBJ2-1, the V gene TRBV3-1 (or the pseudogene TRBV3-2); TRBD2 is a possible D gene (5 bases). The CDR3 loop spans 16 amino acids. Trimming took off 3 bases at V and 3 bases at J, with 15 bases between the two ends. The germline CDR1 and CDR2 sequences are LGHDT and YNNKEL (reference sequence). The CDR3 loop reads CASSQMGIGGYNEQFF. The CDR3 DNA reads TGTGCCAGCAGCCAGATGGGCATCGGAGGCTACAATGAGCAGTTCTTC.

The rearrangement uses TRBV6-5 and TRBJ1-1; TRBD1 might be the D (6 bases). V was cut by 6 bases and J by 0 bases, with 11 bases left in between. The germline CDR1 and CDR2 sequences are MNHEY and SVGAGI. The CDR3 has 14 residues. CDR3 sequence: CASRQGSLNTEAFF. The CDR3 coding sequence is TGTGCCAGCAGACAGGGAAGCCTGAACACTGAAGCTTTCTTT.